This is a list of T cell receptor beta chains from one sample in a study of cytomegalovirus exposure and HLA in healthy donors. Produced via immunoSEQ multiplex PCR; TCRdb's table is partial and in-frame only. The sample consists of about 190,000 clones, almost 75% of them appearing once. The sequencing input was PBMCs. The receptors stem from a woman aged 25 to 39 in good health and CMV-seropositive. Both conserved end residues are part of each CDR3. D genes are given only for firm matches. The size entry is marked missing in some rows and otherwise reads once, few, many or a size class.

CDR3 protein: CASRTGGTEAFF; CDR3 DNA: TGTGCCAGCAGGACAGGGGGCACTGAAGCTTTCTTT; D gene: TRBD1; V gene: TRBV25-1; clone size: .; J gene: TRBJ1-1
CDR3 protein: CASSGLLPLNNEQFF; CDR3 DNA: TGTGCCAGCAGCGGACTCTTACCTTTGAACAATGAGCAGTTCTTC; D gene: .; V gene: TRBV2; clone size: .; J gene: TRBJ2-1
CDR3 protein: CASSSRTSGSLYNEQFF; CDR3 DNA: TGTGCCAGCAGTTCCCGGACTAGCGGGAGCCTCTACAATGAGCAGTTCTTC; D gene: TRBD2; V gene: TRBV28; clone size: once; J gene: TRBJ2-1
CDR3 protein: CASSLRRQGAQPQHF; CDR3 DNA: TGTGCCAGCAGTTTACGGCGACAGGGTGCTCAGCCCCAGCATTTT; D gene: TRBD1; V gene: TRBV28; clone size: .; J gene: TRBJ1-5
CDR3 protein: CASSSGQEVAYEQYF; CDR3 DNA: TGTGCCAGCAGTTCGGGACAGGAGGTGGCCTACGAGCAGTACTTC; D gene: TRBD1; V gene: TRBV28; clone size: .; J gene: TRBJ2-7
CDR3 protein: CASSLWAGGTEETQYF; CDR3 DNA: TGTGCCAGCAGTTTATGGGCGGGAGGTACTGAAGAGACCCAGTACTTC; D gene: TRBD2; V gene: TRBV28; clone size: .; J gene: TRBJ2-5
CDR3 protein: CASSLLGSTSYEQYF; CDR3 DNA: TGTGCCAGCAGCCTTCTAGGTTCAACATCCTACGAGCAGTACTTC; D gene: .; V gene: TRBV5-4; clone size: few; J gene: TRBJ2-7
CDR3 protein: CASTGQGKETQYF; CDR3 DNA: TGTGCCAGCACGGGGCAGGGGAAAGAGACCCAGTACTTC; D gene: .; V gene: TRBV2; clone size: .; J gene: TRBJ2-5
CDR3 protein: CASSQGHPSGTYNEQFF; CDR3 DNA: TGTGCCAGCAGCCAGGGCCATCCTAGCGGGACCTACAATGAGCAGTTCTTC; D gene: TRBD2; V gene: TRBV7-2; clone size: .; J gene: TRBJ2-1
CDR3 protein: CSDEGRGLNQPQHF; CDR3 DNA: TGTTCCGACGAGGGCAGGGGGCTCAATCAGCCCCAGCATTTT; D gene: TRBD1; V gene: TRBV6-1; clone size: .; J gene: TRBJ1-5
CDR3 protein: CASSETGAKNTEAFF; CDR3 DNA: TGTGCCAGCAGTGAGACAGGGGCCAAGAACACTGAAGCTTTCTTT; D gene: TRBD1; V gene: TRBV6-1; clone size: .; J gene: TRBJ1-1
CDR3 protein: CASSLGELYGYTF; CDR3 DNA: TGCGCCAGCAGCCTGGGAGAACTCTATGGCTACACCTTC; D gene: .; V gene: TRBV5-1; clone size: .; J gene: TRBJ1-2
CDR3 protein: CASSMNPPGETQYF; CDR3 DNA: TGTGCCAGTAGTATGAACCCACCCGGAGAGACCCAGTACTTC; D gene: .; V gene: TRBV19; clone size: .; J gene: TRBJ2-5
CDR3 protein: CASSFDRAYEQYF; CDR3 DNA: TGTGCCAGCAGCTTTGACAGAGCCTACGAGCAGTACTTC; D gene: .; V gene: TRBV7-9; clone size: .; J gene: TRBJ2-7
CDR3 protein: CASSGRDRVQADTQYF; CDR3 DNA: TGTGCCAGCAGTGGAAGGGACAGGGTCCAGGCAGATACGCAGTATTTT; D gene: TRBD1; V gene: TRBV25-1; clone size: .; J gene: TRBJ2-3
CDR3 protein: CATSGGHPYEQYF; CDR3 DNA: TGTGCCACCAGCGGCGGACATCCCTACGAGCAGTACTTC; D gene: .; V gene: TRBV15; clone size: .; J gene: TRBJ2-7
CDR3 protein: CASSRRLAGTYNEQFF; CDR3 DNA: TGTGCCAGCTCACGCAGACTAGCGGGAACCTACAATGAGCAGTTCTTC; D gene: TRBD2; V gene: TRBV18; clone size: .; J gene: TRBJ2-1
CDR3 protein: CASSFPGGATGAREQYF; CDR3 DNA: TGTGCCAGCAGTTTTCCTGGAGGCGCGACAGGGGCGCGGGAGCAGTACTTC; D gene: TRBD1; V gene: TRBV28; clone size: .; J gene: TRBJ2-7
CDR3 protein: CASSPANTGELFF; CDR3 DNA: TGTGCCAGCAGCCCCGCGAACACCGGGGAGCTGTTTTTT; D gene: .; V gene: TRBV7-6; clone size: .; J gene: TRBJ2-2
CDR3 protein: CASSVSDYRYEQYF; CDR3 DNA: TGTGCCAGCAGTGTGAGTGACTACCGCTACGAGCAGTACTTC; D gene: .; V gene: TRBV6-1; clone size: .; J gene: TRBJ2-7
CDR3 protein: CASSTGLAGRETQYF; CDR3 DNA: TGTGCCAGTAGTACGGGACTAGCGGGACGAGAGACCCAGTACTTC; D gene: TRBD2; V gene: TRBV19; clone size: .; J gene: TRBJ2-5
CDR3 protein: CASTRPGQNTGELFF; CDR3 DNA: TGTGCCAGCACCAGACCGGGTCAGAACACCGGGGAGCTGTTTTTT; D gene: .; V gene: TRBV7-6; clone size: .; J gene: TRBJ2-2
CDR3 protein: CASSGTGTRDEKLFF; CDR3 DNA: TGCGCCAGCAGTGGGACCGGGACACGGGATGAAAAACTGTTTTTT; D gene: .; V gene: TRBV10-2; clone size: .; J gene: TRBJ1-4
CDR3 protein: CASSPALGGNEQFF; CDR3 DNA: TGTGCCAGCTCACCTGCCCTTGGAGGTAATGAGCAGTTCTTC; D gene: .; V gene: TRBV18; clone size: .; J gene: TRBJ2-1
CDR3 protein: CASSLIAGTDTQYF; CDR3 DNA: TGCGCCAGCAGCTTGATAGCGGGAACAGATACGCAGTATTTT; D gene: TRBD2; V gene: TRBV5-1; clone size: .; J gene: TRBJ2-3
CDR3 protein: CASSLVASGFDEQYF; CDR3 DNA: TGTGCCAGCAGCTTGGTTGCTAGCGGGTTCGACGAGCAGTACTTC; D gene: TRBD2; V gene: TRBV5-4; clone size: .; J gene: TRBJ2-7
CDR3 protein: CASSPGDGYGYTF; CDR3 DNA: TGTGCCAGCAGCCCAGGGGACGGCTATGGCTACACCTTC; D gene: .; V gene: TRBV5-6; clone size: .; J gene: TRBJ1-2
CDR3 protein: CASSLSAGTYEQYF; CDR3 DNA: TGTGCCAGCAGTTTATCGGCAGGGACATACGAGCAGTACTTC; D gene: .; V gene: TRBV27; clone size: .; J gene: TRBJ2-7
CDR3 protein: CASSSGQLYGYTF; CDR3 DNA: TGTGCCAGCAGTTCCGGACAGCTCTATGGCTACACCTTC; D gene: .; V gene: TRBV28; clone size: .; J gene: TRBJ1-2
CDR3 protein: CSVPGTGEKLFF; CDR3 DNA: TGCAGCGTTCCCGGGACAGGGGAAAAACTGTTTTTT; D gene: TRBD1; V gene: TRBV29-1; clone size: .; J gene: TRBJ1-4
CDR3 protein: CATSINPSSYNEQFF; CDR3 DNA: TGTGCCACCAGTATAAACCCTAGCTCCTACAATGAGCAGTTCTTC; D gene: .; V gene: TRBV19; clone size: .; J gene: TRBJ2-1
CDR3 protein: CASSQELTSGIMSYEQYF; CDR3 DNA: TGTGCCAGCAGCCAAGAATTAACTAGCGGGATAATGTCCTACGAGCAGTACTTC; D gene: TRBD2; V gene: TRBV4-2; clone size: .; J gene: TRBJ2-7
CDR3 protein: CASSPRSAAAQETQYF; CDR3 DNA: TGCGCCAGCAGCCCCCGGAGCGCGGCAGCCCAAGAGACCCAGTACTTC; D gene: .; V gene: TRBV4-1; clone size: .; J gene: TRBJ2-5